This note documents a single T cell receptor beta chain sequence. Some clones are missing from TCRdb's copy, which holds only in-frame ones; the method was immunoSEQ multiplex PCR. The sample has about 140,000 clones; about 90% are singletons. This record comes from a study of T cell responses to AZD1222 COVID-19 vaccine. This receptor was obtained from an adult who received the MenACWY meningococcal vaccine as a control. This material consisted of peripheral blood, taken 28 days after the second dose of the MenACWY control vaccine.

This CDR3 reads CASTTSEKLFF. CDR3 bases: TGTGCCAGCACTACTTCGGAAAAACTGTTTTTT. The V call is TRBV12-3 or TRBV12-4, the J call TRBJ1-4, with unresolved D. This CDR3 contains 11 residues. Trimming cost V 7 bases and J 8 bases, with 8 bases left between them.